Listed below are T cell receptor beta chains from one sample, sequenced in a study of spatial heterogeneity in lung cancer. From the 5' RACE reads, TCRdb called clonotypes with MiXCR, one entry per CDR3 protein. This sample has about 100,000 distinct CDR3 sequences, with approximately 4.4% found just once. The material was lung tumor tissue, obtained at surgery. Receptors were obtained from a male donor with early-stage non-small cell lung cancer. Each CDR3 is given with its conserved first and last residue. The D gene is left open where the match is weak. Some rows mark clone size as missing; the rest say once, few, many or name a class of expanded clone.

D gene: TRBD1; clone size: many; V gene: TRBV4-1; J gene: TRBJ1-1; CDR3 DNA: TGCGCCAGCTTCAGGGGGGGTGAAGCTTTCTTT; CDR3 protein: CASFRGGEAFF
D gene: TRBD2; clone size: .; V gene: TRBV12-3/TRBV12-4; J gene: TRBJ2-3; CDR3 DNA: TGTGCCAGCACTATTAGCGGGACGCTTCCAGATACGCAGTATTTT; CDR3 protein: CASTISGTLPDTQYF
D gene: .; clone size: many; V gene: TRBV20-1; J gene: TRBJ1-6; CDR3 DNA: TGCAGTGCCGACCGGACAGTTAATTCACCCCTCCACTTT; CDR3 protein: CSADRTVNSPLHF
D gene: TRBD2; clone size: many; V gene: TRBV4-1; J gene: TRBJ2-7; CDR3 DNA: TGCGCCAGCAGCCACGGACTAGTCTACGAGCAGTACTTC; CDR3 protein: CASSHGLVYEQYF
D gene: .; clone size: many; V gene: TRBV28; J gene: TRBJ2-7; CDR3 DNA: TGTGCCAGCAGCTTCCAAGGGGGGCTCTTTGGCGAGCAGTACTTC; CDR3 protein: CASSFQGGLFGEQYF
D gene: .; clone size: .; V gene: TRBV10-3; J gene: TRBJ2-7; CDR3 DNA: TGTGCCATCAGTGATTTGGGGTTAGAGCAGTACTTC; CDR3 protein: CAISDLGLEQYF
D gene: .; clone size: many; V gene: TRBV12-3/TRBV12-4; J gene: TRBJ2-1; CDR3 DNA: TGTGCCAGCAGTTTAGGGAAGGGTGAGCAGTTCTTC; CDR3 protein: CASSLGKGEQFF
D gene: TRBD2; clone size: .; V gene: TRBV13; J gene: TRBJ2-3; CDR3 DNA: TGTGCCAGCGCGGGGCTAGCGGGCACAGATACGCAGTATTTT; CDR3 protein: CASAGLAGTDTQYF
D gene: .; clone size: many; V gene: TRBV6-5; J gene: TRBJ2-2; CDR3 DNA: TGTGCCAGCAGTTACGATCCGGACGGATACCCCTCTAACACCGGGGAGCTGTTTTTT; CDR3 protein: CASSYDPDGYPSNTGELFF
D gene: TRBD2; clone size: many; V gene: TRBV10-3; J gene: TRBJ2-5; CDR3 DNA: TGTGCCATCAGTGAGTCTAATAGCGGGATCCAAGAGACCCAGTACTTC; CDR3 protein: CAISESNSGIQETQYF
D gene: .; clone size: .; V gene: TRBV20-1; J gene: TRBJ2-1; CDR3 DNA: TGCAGTGCTAGAGATTTGGGACTAGGGGGCCATGAGCAGTTCTTC; CDR3 protein: CSARDLGLGGHEQFF
D gene: .; clone size: many; V gene: TRBV11-1; J gene: TRBJ2-2; CDR3 DNA: TGTGCCAGCAGCGCGGCCATTGGGGAGCTGTTTTTT; CDR3 protein: CASSAAIGELFF
D gene: .; clone size: many; V gene: TRBV6-2/TRBV6-3; J gene: TRBJ1-5; CDR3 DNA: TGTGCCAGCAGTTACTCTCCCTATTCCGATCAGCCCCAGCATTTT; CDR3 protein: CASSYSPYSDQPQHF
D gene: .; clone size: many; V gene: TRBV27; J gene: TRBJ2-1; CDR3 DNA: TGTGCCAGCAGGCCGGGGGACTACAATGAGCAGTTCTTC; CDR3 protein: CASRPGDYNEQFF
D gene: .; clone size: many; V gene: TRBV5-1; J gene: TRBJ1-6; CDR3 DNA: TGCGCCAGCAGCAATGACGGGCCTGCGAATTCACCCCTCCACTTT; CDR3 protein: CASSNDGPANSPLHF
D gene: .; clone size: many; V gene: TRBV27; J gene: TRBJ1-5; CDR3 DNA: TGTGCCAGCAGTTTATCGTACGGGGGCGTCCCCAATCAGCCCCAGCATTTT; CDR3 protein: CASSLSYGGVPNQPQHF
D gene: .; clone size: .; V gene: TRBV6-5; J gene: TRBJ2-2; CDR3 DNA: TGTGCCAGCAGTTATTACCAGGGGCGTCGGACCGGGGAGCTGTTTTTT; CDR3 protein: CASSYYQGRRTGELFF
D gene: TRBD2; clone size: few; V gene: TRBV2; J gene: TRBJ2-1; CDR3 DNA: TGTGCCAGCAGTGAGGTACTAGCGGGGTACAATGAGCAGTTCTTC; CDR3 protein: CASSEVLAGYNEQFF
D gene: TRBD2; clone size: many; V gene: TRBV12-3/TRBV12-4; J gene: TRBJ2-7; CDR3 DNA: TGTGCCAGCAGTTCCGATCCTAGCGGGAGTCGATCCTACGAGCAGTACTTC; CDR3 protein: CASSSDPSGSRSYEQYF
D gene: TRBD1; clone size: many; V gene: TRBV3-1; J gene: TRBJ1-5; CDR3 DNA: TGTGCCAGCAGCCAGACAGGGTTGGGGTTTCAGCCCCAGCATTTT; CDR3 protein: CASSQTGLGFQPQHF
D gene: .; clone size: few; V gene: TRBV27; J gene: TRBJ1-1; CDR3 DNA: TGTGCCAGCAGTTTACAGCGAAGCACTGAAGCTTTCTTT; CDR3 protein: CASSLQRSTEAFF
D gene: .; clone size: many; V gene: TRBV12-5; J gene: TRBJ2-7; CDR3 DNA: TGTGCTAGTGGTTTGGTACCTGGTTTTCAGTCTCTAACCGCCTACGAGCAGTACTTC; CDR3 protein: CASGLVPGFQSLTAYEQYF
D gene: TRBD1; clone size: .; V gene: TRBV5-1; J gene: TRBJ2-2; CDR3 DNA: TGCGCCAGCTCGGGGACAGCCAACACCGGGGAGCTGTTTTTT; CDR3 protein: CASSGTANTGELFF
D gene: .; clone size: few; V gene: TRBV29-1; J gene: TRBJ2-3; CDR3 DNA: TGCAGCGTTGAAGATAATGGGGGCGATGTGTCAGATACGCAGTATTTT; CDR3 protein: CSVEDNGGDVSDTQYF
D gene: .; clone size: many; V gene: TRBV3-1; J gene: TRBJ2-4; CDR3 DNA: TGTGCCAGCAGCCGAAAAACGGCAGCCAACATTCAGTACTTC; CDR3 protein: CASSRKTAANIQYF
D gene: .; clone size: many; V gene: TRBV7-2; J gene: TRBJ1-4; CDR3 DNA: TGTGCCAGCAGCTTAGCGTTTCTTGGAAAACTGTTTTTT; CDR3 protein: CASSLAFLGKLFF
D gene: .; clone size: few; V gene: TRBV29-1; J gene: TRBJ1-1; CDR3 DNA: TGCAGCGTTGAAGTTGACATGCTCACTGAAGCTTTCTTT; CDR3 protein: CSVEVDMLTEAFF
D gene: .; clone size: many; V gene: TRBV28; J gene: TRBJ2-7; CDR3 DNA: TGTGCCAGCAGCGAATCCGACACAACCTACGAGCAGTACTTC; CDR3 protein: CASSESDTTYEQYF
D gene: TRBD1; clone size: many; V gene: TRBV28; J gene: TRBJ2-2; CDR3 DNA: TGTGCCATTAGGGACAGGGTGAAGGAGCTGTTTTTT; CDR3 protein: CAIRDRVKELFF
D gene: .; clone size: many; V gene: TRBV12-3/TRBV12-4; J gene: TRBJ2-5; CDR3 DNA: TGTGCCAGCAGTAGGCTCAAAGAGACCCAGTACTTC; CDR3 protein: CASSRLKETQYF
D gene: .; clone size: many; V gene: TRBV4-2; J gene: TRBJ2-5; CDR3 DNA: TGTGCCAGCAGCCAAAGTCAAGTCGGGGGAGAGACCCAGTACTTC; CDR3 protein: CASSQSQVGGETQYF